These 18 T cell receptor beta chains originate from one sample sequenced in a study of shared clonotypes between healthy human individuals. Generated by immunoSEQ multiplex PCR, the TCRdb table keeps only in-frame clones and is missing some. The table includes under 1,100,000 clones, approximately 76% detected once. Source material: memory CD4+ T cells sorted from blood. The sample's subset: CD45RA-negative fraction. The receptors shown here come from a man younger than 30 in good health.

The rearrangement joins TRBV6-1 to TRBJ2-3, with a tentative D call TRBD1 (6 bases). In germline, CDR1 is MNHNS, CDR2 SASEGT. This CDR3 has 14 amino acids. Trimming stripped 2 bases from V and 4 bases from J, with 10 bases between. CDR3 sequence (DNA): TGTGCCAGCAGTGAACGTTACAGGGCAGATACGCAGTATTTT. Its translation is CASSERYRADTQYF.

The V and J genes are TRBV7-2 and TRBJ1-1, with D perhaps matching TRBD1 (5 bases). Germline loops: CDR1 SGHTA, CDR2 FQGNSA. V shed 2 bases and J shed 0 bases, with 7 bases lying between them. The CDR3 contains 14 residues. CDR3 DNA: TGTGCCAGCAGCTTATCGGGACTGAACACTGAAGCTTTCTTT. Its translation is CASSLSGLNTEAFF.

The V call is TRBV10-3, the J call TRBJ2-5, with TRBD2 matching over 8 bases. The CDR3 covers 17 residues. Trimming cost V 5 bases and J 1 base; bases outside gene matches: 12. Germline V gene sequence: CDR1 ENHRY, CDR2 SYGVKD. The DNA of the CDR3 is TGTGCCATCAGTCAATCCGGACTAGCTGGGCCCCAAGAGACCCAGTACTTC. Its translation: CAISQSGLAGPQETQYF.

The chain links TRBV27 to TRBJ2-7; 7 bases agree with TRBD1. Trimming cost V 6 bases and J 11 bases; bases outside gene matches: 10. This CDR3 spans 12 amino acids. CDR1 is MNHEY, CDR2 SMNVEV, per germline (reference sequence). CDR3 sequence reads: CASRGKGAWEYF. In DNA, the CDR3 is TGTGCCAGCAGGGGCAAGGGGGCGTGGGAGTACTTC.

The CDR3 nucleotides are TGTGCCAGCAGCTTAAAGGCGGATAATTCACCCCTCCACTTT. It encodes CASSLKADNSPLHF. V is TRBV7-6 and J is TRBJ1-6; no clear D. This CDR3 comprises 14 residues. The germline CDR1 and CDR2 sequences are SGHVS and FNYEAQ. Trimming took off 2 bases at V and 5 bases at J, with 7 bases between the two ends.

V gene TRBV12-2 combines with J gene TRBJ2-7; whether TRBD2, the table's D call, matches the DNA was not checked. TRBV12-2 is a pseudogene segment. CDR3 length: 14 amino acids. The CDR3 nucleotides read TGTGCAAGTCGCTCTTCGGGAGCCACCTACGAGCAGTACTTC. This gives the protein CASRSSGATYEQYF.

This chain joins TRBV2 and TRBJ2-2; 8 positions match TRBD1. Trimming at V came to 5 bases and at J to 5 bases, leaving 10 bases not matched to a gene. CDR1 is SNHLY, CDR2 FYNNEI, per germline. CDR3 length: 16 residues. DNA of the CDR3: TGTGCCAGCAGTACCCCGGGACAGGCTGGTACCGGGGAGCTGTTTTTT. It yields the protein CASSTPGQAGTGELFF.

The rearrangement joins TRBV6-1 to TRBJ1-6; the D is unclear. CDR3 length: 13 amino acids. Trimming left V 6 bases short and J 14 bases short, with 17 bases between. CDR1 is MNHNS, CDR2 SASEGT, per germline. CDR3 amino acids: CASSESGPSALHF. The CDR3 DNA reads TGTGCCAGCAGCGAATCCGGGCCCTCGGCCCTCCACTTT.

The rearrangement uses TRBV7-8 and TRBJ1-5; 7 nucleotides match TRBD1. The CDR3 is made up of 15 amino acids. In germline, CDR1 is SGHVS, CDR2 FQNEAQ. The V segment lost 4 bases and the J segment 1 base; nucleotides outside the gene matches: 4. The CDR3 DNA reads TGTGCCAGCAGCTCAGGGGGAATGAGCAATCAGCCCCAGCATTTT. Encoded protein: CASSSGGMSNQPQHF.

This chain uses TRBV6-5 with TRBJ1-2; a weak D match, TRBD1 (5 bases). The CDR3 extends over 14 amino acids. V was shortened by 6 bases and J by 1 base, with 12 bases between the two germline ends. Germline V gene sequence: CDR1 MNHEY, CDR2 SVGAGI. This CDR3 is CASRIRQNNYGYTF. CDR3 nucleotides: TGTGCCAGCAGGATACGACAGAATAACTATGGCTACACCTTC.

Turning to this clone: Other DNA sequences of this sample code for an identical CDR3. The V gene is TRBV6-5, the J gene TRBJ1-5; no firm D call. Per germline, CDR1 MNHEY and CDR2 SVGAGI. Trimming pared 6 bases from V and 4 bases from J, leaving 7 bases between. There are 12 residues in the CDR3. CDR3 DNA sequence: TGTGCCAGCAGGCAAGGGAATCAGCCCCAGCATTTT. Translating gives CASRQGNQPQHF.

The chain links TRBV11-2 to TRBJ1-2; 8 nucleotides line up with TRBD1. In germline, CDR1 is SGHAT, CDR2 FQNNGV. Germline trimming cut 5 bases from V and 4 bases from J; bases unmatched to any gene: 9. The CDR3 runs to 15 residues. The CDR3 loop reads CASSPGPGQVYGYTF. For the CDR3, the DNA is TGTGCCAGCAGCCCAGGCCCGGGACAGGTCTATGGCTACACCTTC.

The chain recombines TRBV7-2 with TRBJ2-7, with unresolved D. The CDR3 has 14 residues. Germline CDR1 reads SGHTA; CDR2 reads FQGNSA. Trimming pared 2 bases from V and 1 base from J, leaving 9 bases between. The CDR3 region has the DNA TGTGCCAGCAGCTTACCAGGTCTTTCCTACGAGCAGTACTTC. This gives the protein CASSLPGLSYEQYF.

The chain is built from TRBV5-1 and TRBJ2-1, with 7 bases identical to TRBD2. J lost 7 bases, V lost 4 bases, and 5 bases had no gene match. CDR1 is SGHRS and CDR2 is YFSETQ in the germline V gene. CDR3 length: 13 residues. The CDR3 here is CASSPGGLNEQFF. CDR3 nucleotides: TGCGCCAGCAGCCCGGGAGGTCTGAATGAGCAGTTCTTC.

The rearrangement links TRBV4-3 to TRBJ1-6; D remains ambiguous. Germline V gives CDR1 LGHNA, CDR2 YSLEER. This CDR3 contains 16 residues. Trimming left V 0 bases short and J 10 bases short, with 16 bases between. For the CDR3, the DNA is TGCGCCAGCAGCCAAGACGCCGAGCCGGCGGCCTCACCCCTCCACTTT. It translates to CASSQDAEPAASPLHF.

The chain couples TRBV2 to TRBJ2-4; 7 bases map to TRBD1. The ends lost 5 bases at V and 8 bases at J; junction bases unmatched: 12. Germline values: CDR1 SNHLY, CDR2 FYNNEI. The CDR3 contains 15 residues. CDR3 bases: TGTGCCAGCAGTTTGGGGGACACCCAGGGGGACATTCAGTACTTC. Its translation: CASSLGDTQGDIQYF.

This sequence joins TRBV10-1 and TRBJ2-2; possibly TRBD2 for D (5 bases). Trimming shortened V by 0 bases and J by 6 bases, and 5 bases separated the two germline ends. The germline V gene encodes CDR1 WNHNN and CDR2 SYGVQD (reference sequence). CDR3 length equals 13 residues. Here the CDR3 reads CASSESAAGELFF. CDR3 DNA: TGCGCCAGCAGTGAGTCAGCGGCCGGGGAGCTGTTTTTT.

The V gene is TRBV5-4, the J gene TRBJ2-1; TRBD1 agrees at 9 bases. This CDR3 comprises 15 residues. After removal of 4 bases from V and 6 bases from J, the junction contained 8 bases not matched to a gene. CDR1 SGHNT and CDR2 YYREEE come from the germline V gene (reference sequence). CDR3 in amino acids: CASSVDRGVSNEQFF. The CDR3 coding sequence is TGTGCCAGCAGCGTGGACAGGGGAGTCTCCAATGAGCAGTTCTTC.